One T cell receptor (beta chain) is described in this entry. Its antigen is currently not known. The input lacks base qualities; no much larger clone sits a single base away. The data were taken from a study of T-cell reconstitution after alpha-beta-depleted transplantation in children (dated by TCRdb to about 2016). Concerning the study at large: T-cell immune reconstitution after TCRalphabeta/CD19-depleted allogeneic hematopoietic cell transplantation in children was quantitatively tracked in the study by means of TCR repertoire profiling.

The CDR3 numbers 20 residues from cysteine through phenylalanine. Only the CDR3 part of the read is kept: 60 bases, read in frame from the first base. V and J are trimmed by 5 bases and 0 bases, and the gene matches miss 17 bases of the junction. Preparation of the library involved PCR. The reads were generated on an Illumina HiSeq 2500. Molecular barcoding was employed in the preparation of TCR libraries, with unique molecular identifiers being used to normalize TCRbeta repertoire quantification. TCRdb passed the public sequencing reads through fastp at Q25 and MiXCR, retaining productive beta sequences. Each entry is one CDR3 protein sequence, shown with its most common DNA and genes. In this sample the table shows some 550,000 distinct CDR3 sequences, 15% to 20% of which occur a single time. The leading ten clones occupy 3% to 4% of the sample.

The chain is encoded by TRBV12-3 or TRBV12-4 joined to TRBJ1-5, with 9 bases aligning to TRBD1. This sequence was found in a human donor who donated a stem cell graft to a child with acute lymphoblastic leukemia. Here the sequenced sample was PBMCs from the stem cell graft donor, taken from the stem cell graft. The DNA sequence follows: TGTGCCAGCAGTCTCAACCTCGGGACAGGGCGATTCTATAGCAATCAGCCCCAGCATTTT. Protein translation: CASSLNLGTGRFYSNQPQHF.